This entry is about one TCR beta chain. Sampling of blood occurred at baseline, cycle 4 day 1, and cycle 7 day 1. The data stem from a study of OX40 agonist ivuxolimab in advanced cancers. Method: immunoSEQ multiplex PCR; TCRdb's copy keeps in-frame clones and lacks some. The data show approximately 91,000 clones, with around nine tenths seen just once and approximately 0.54% held by the top ten. Germline CDR1 MNHEY, CDR2 SVGAGI. The CDR3 spans 14 residues. V trimming: 6 bases; J trimming: 7 bases; junction bases outside the gene matches: 11. The TCR sequence derives from an adult with an advanced solid tumor such as melanoma, head and neck, liver or kidney cancer. The sample was CD4+ or CD8+ T cells sorted from blood, taken in a trial of the OX40 agonist ivuxolimab. The chain has TRBV6-5 and TRBJ2-7; 8 bases agree with TRBD1. In DNA form, the CDR3 reads TGTGCCAGCAGGGCAGGGGGCTATGTGGAAGAGCAGTACTTC. Protein sequence: CASRAGGYVEEQYF.